Each of the 27 T cell receptor beta chains below was sequenced from the same sample in a study of Graves' ophthalmopathy and Graves' hyperthyroidism. The authors amplified TCR beta CDR3 regions from RNA transcripts. Investigators did first-round RT-PCR with HTBI primers, then second-round multiplex PCR. TCRdb processed the multiplex PCR reads anew with MiXCR; each CDR3 protein has one entry. The data hold more than 550,000 distinct CDR3 sequences, with 35% to 50% observed a single time. Sequenced: peripheral blood. The source is an adult man with Graves' ophthalmopathy.

The J gene is TRBJ2-7, the V gene TRBV15, with 12 bases lining up with TRBD1. The length of the CDR3 is 17 residues. Germline V gene sequence: CDR1 LNHNV, CDR2 YYDKDF (reference sequence). Losses at the gene ends were 1 base for V and 7 bases for J; bases not matched to a gene: 11. The CDR3 bases are TGTGCCACCAGCAGAGTGGGGACAGGGGGCAACACCGGGGAGCAGTACTTC. Protein: CATSRVGTGGNTGEQYF. Filled out from reference TRBV15 and TRBJ2-7, the complete variable domain reads DAMVIQNPRYQVTQFGKPVTLSCSQTLNHNVMYWYQQKSSQAPKLLFHYYDKDFNNEADTPDNFQSRRPNTSFCFLDIRSPGLGDTAMYLCATSRVGTGGNTGEQYFGPGTRLTVT.

This clonotype was picked up many times. The rearrangement links TRBV19 to TRBJ1-2; D is uncertain. The CDR3 is 14 amino acids. CDR1 is LNHDA and CDR2 is SQIVND in the germline V gene (reference sequence). V was clipped by 6 bases and J by 7 bases, with 18 bases between them. In DNA form, the CDR3 reads TGTGCCAGTAGAGTGGCCGGGCCAGTATCTGGCTACACCTTC. As protein: CASRVAGPVSGYTF.

The sample holds many counts of this clonotype. This chain uses TRBV12-3 or TRBV12-4 with TRBJ1-6; 9 bases align to TRBD1. V lost 5 bases to trimming and J lost 9 bases; unmatched junction nucleotides: 8. The CDR3 is 15 residues long. In DNA, the CDR3 is TGTGCCAGCAGTCTGGGACAGGGATGGGGTTCACCCCTCCACTTT. Protein: CASSLGQGWGSPLHF.

With respect to this clonotype: Mismatch with germline at one junction end may stem from a read error. CDR3 region: CASKRGIGEKLFF. As DNA, the CDR3 is TGCGCCAGCAAAAGAGGGATTGGAGAAAAACTGTTTTTT. The V gene is TRBV7-9, the J gene TRBJ1-4; D is uncertain. CDR3 length: 13 amino acids. Germline V gives CDR1 SEHNR, CDR2 FQNEAQ (reference sequence).

Turning to this clonotype: This sequence may be a read error, since a much larger clone differs from it by one base. CDR3 residues: CANSSGQWYGYTF. CDR3 nucleotide sequence: TGTGCCAATAGTTCGGGACAATGGTACGGCTACACCTTC. This chain connects TRBV19 to TRBJ1-2, with D maybe TRBD1 (6 bases). This CDR3 comprises 13 residues. Looked up from germline, CDR1 is LNHDA and CDR2 is SQIVND (reference sequence).

This chain links TRBV29-1 with TRBJ1-2; 10 nucleotides line up with TRBD1. Germline lookup yields CDR1 SQVTM and CDR2 ANQGSEA. Germline trimming cut 7 bases from V and 4 bases from J; bases unmatched to any gene: 6. The CDR3 totals 13 residues. CDR3 DNA sequence: TGCAGCGGCGACGGGACAGGGGTCTATGGCTACACCTTC. It translates to CSGDGTGVYGYTF.

This clonotype was counted at least ten times. The chain couples TRBV6-5 to TRBJ1-1, with TRBD1 matching over 7 bases. Looked up from germline, CDR1 is MNHEY and CDR2 is SVGAGI. Unmatched junction bases numbered 18, after V lost 6 bases and J lost 11 bases. CDR3 size: 15 residues. The CDR3, as DNA: TGTGCCAGCAGCTTGACAGGGACTCTCTTAAAGGTCGCTTTCTTT. Encoded protein: CASSLTGTLLKVAFF.

This clonotype was seen only a few times. Germline is not matched at one junction end, which may reflect a read error. The chain uses TRBV10-3 and TRBJ1-1, with TRBD1 matching over 9 bases. The germline V gene encodes CDR1 ENHRY and CDR2 SYGVKD. This CDR3 contains 15 residues. For the CDR3, the DNA is TGTGCCAGCAGTCCAGGGACAGGGACGAACACTGAAGCTTTCTTT. Translated: CASSPGTGTNTEAFF.

The sample holds many counts of this clonotype. This chain connects TRBV7-2 to TRBJ1-2, with D unresolved. The CDR3 is 14 amino acids. CDR1 is SGHTA and CDR2 is FQGNSA in the germline V gene. V lost 5 bases and J 0 bases, leaving 10 bases between the germline ends. The CDR3 DNA sequence: TGTGCCAGCAGCCCCCGGTCAGCTAACTATGGCTACACCTTC. It is translated as CASSPRSANYGYTF.

V is TRBV2 and J is TRBJ1-5; a possible D gene is TRBD1 (6 bases). V was cut by 5 bases and J by 3 bases, with 17 bases left in between. The V gene's germline CDR1 is SNHLY and CDR2 FYNNEI. The CDR3 runs 16 residues. The DNA for the CDR3 is TGTGCCAGCAGTCCGAGGGGGACAAGTAACAATCAGCCCCAGCATTTT. Residues: CASSPRGTSNNQPQHF.

The rearrangement links TRBV9 to TRBJ1-1; D uncertain. CDR1 is SGDLS and CDR2 is YYNGEE in the germline V gene. Trimming shortened V by 3 bases and J by 1 base, and 10 bases separated the two germline ends. The length of the CDR3 is 14 residues. This CDR3 is CASSAWTQNTEAFF. In DNA, the CDR3 is TGTGCCAGCAGCGCTTGGACGCAGAACACTGAAGCTTTCTTT.

This clonotype was recorded a few times. The V and J genes are TRBV12-3 or TRBV12-4 and TRBJ1-1, with 12 bases that match TRBD1. CDR3 length: 14 residues. V lost 6 bases, J lost 5 bases, and 4 bases stayed unmatched. The CDR3 spells CASRGGQGATEAFF. In DNA form, the CDR3 reads TGTGCCAGCAGGGGGGGACAGGGGGCAACTGAAGCTTTCTTT.

This clonotype appeared many times. The chain has TRBV6-1 and TRBJ1-1; D possibly corresponds to TRBD1 (5 bases). V was shortened by 1 base and J by 0 bases, with 9 bases between the two germline ends. CDR3 length: 15 amino acids. CDR1 is MNHNS, CDR2 SASEGT, per germline. CDR3 nucleotide sequence: TGTGCCAGCAGTGAAGGAACGACAGTGAACACTGAAGCTTTCTTT. Its translation: CASSEGTTVNTEAFF.

This clonotype was observed a handful of times. The chain carries TRBV7-2 and TRBJ1-2; TRBD1 matches 8 bases. V trimming: 5 bases; J trimming: 3 bases; junction bases outside the gene matches: 8. Germline CDR1 and CDR2: SGHTA and FQGNSA. The CDR3 totals 15 residues. Here the CDR3 DNA reads TGTGCCAGCAGCGAGGCCTGGACAGGGTACTATGGCTACACCTTC. Protein: CASSEAWTGYYGYTF.

Of note for this clonotype: This may be a read error, as it is one base from a much larger clone. The chain links TRBV19 to TRBJ1-3, with 9 bases matching TRBD1. The CDR3 is 13 amino acids. Germline CDR1 is LNHDA and CDR2 is SQIVND (reference sequence). CDR3 bases: TGTGCCAGTAGACAGGGGGCTGGAAACACCACATATTTT. Translated: CASRQGAGNTTYF. Together with reference TRBV19 and TRBJ1-3, the CDR3 gives the full variable domain: DGGITQSPKYLFRKEGQNVTLSCEQNLNHDAMYWYRQDPGQGLRLIYYSQIVNDFQKGDIAEGYSVSREKKESFPLTVTSAQKNPTAFYLCASRQGAGNTTYFGEGSWLTVV.

The rearrangement joins TRBV10-3 to TRBJ1-4; 11 nucleotides align to TRBD1. V was pared by 11 bases and J by 7 bases, with 9 bases of the junction left unmatched. Germline V gene data show CDR1 as ENHRY and CDR2 as SYGVKD. The CDR3 has 14 residues. CDR3 nucleotides: TGTGCCGATCCCGGACAGGGGGCGAGTGAAAAACTGTTTTTT. The encoded protein is CADPGQGASEKLFF.

V is TRBV19 and J is TRBJ1-1; 9 bases match TRBD1. The CDR3 is 14 amino acids. From germline, CDR1 is LNHDA and CDR2 SQIVND (reference sequence). Trimming removed 10 bases from V and 4 bases from J; junction bases left unmatched: 10. The CDR3 loop reads CATVGQGGFTEAFF. The DNA of the CDR3 is TGTGCCACAGTGGGACAGGGAGGTTTCACTGAAGCTTTCTTT.

This chain uses TRBV9 with TRBJ2-5; 8 bases match TRBD2. Germline-derived CDR1 and CDR2 are SGDLS and YYNGEE. This CDR3 is built from 14 residues. The J segment lost 1 base and the V segment lost 3 bases, leaving 2 bases of the junction unmatched. The CDR3 nucleotides are TGTGCCAGCAGCGGTAGCGGGGCCCAAGAGACCCAGTACTTC. The encoded protein is CASSGSGAQETQYF.

The V call is TRBV5-1, the J call TRBJ2-5, with D possibly being TRBD1 (5 bases). Germline V gene sequence: CDR1 SGHRS, CDR2 YFSETQ. This CDR3 spans 14 amino acids. Trimming took 3 bases from V and 9 from J, leaving 18 bases between them. As DNA, the CDR3 is TGCGCCAGCAGCTCAACAGGTCAAGGTCAGCCCCAGTACTTC. Translating it yields CASSSTGQGQPQYF.

The chain recombines TRBV15 with TRBJ2-7; 9 bases map to TRBD1. The J segment lost 0 bases and the V segment lost 9 bases, leaving 6 bases of the junction unmatched. The germline V gene has CDR1 LNHNV and CDR2 YYDKDF (reference sequence). The CDR3 contains 14 residues. The CDR3 loop reads CATTGTGNSYEQYF. The CDR3 nucleotides read TGTGCCACTACCGGGACAGGGAACTCCTACGAGCAGTACTTC.

The genes are TRBV12-3 or TRBV12-4 and TRBJ2-5; D is undetermined. V lost 6 bases, J lost 0 bases, and 14 bases lay in between. The CDR3 loop spans 15 amino acids. In DNA form, the CDR3 reads TGTGCCAGCAGCCGCTCCCTCAAGTACCAAGAGACCCAGTACTTC. It encodes CASSRSLKYQETQYF.

A note on this clonotype: A much larger clone lies one base from this, so it may be a read error. The chain combines TRBV13 with TRBJ2-7, with D maybe TRBD2 (5 bases). Germline CDR1 is PRHDT and CDR2 is FYEKMQ (reference sequence). The CDR3 length is 11 residues. The ends were cut back, 3 bases at V and 9 bases at J, with 9 bases in the middle. The CDR3 nucleotides read TGTGCCAGCAGCTTGGCAAGCGGGCAGTACTTC. Its translation is CASSLASGQYF.

This clonotype was detected ten times or more. The chain is built from TRBV5-8 and TRBJ1-4, with D perhaps TRBD1 (5 bases). CDR3 length: 12 residues. From germline, CDR1 is SGHTS and CDR2 YDEGEE. Deletions cut 7 bases from V and 8 bases from J, with 12 bases between. The CDR3 loop is CASEGHSEKLFF. The CDR3 nucleotides are TGTGCCAGCGAAGGACATTCGGAAAAACTGTTTTTT.

This sequence joins TRBV10-3 and TRBJ2-5; TRBD1 matches 9 bases. The J call may be wrong; the DNA end is better matched by TRBJ2-1. CDR1 and CDR2 (germline): ENHRY, SYGVKD. There are 15 residues in the CDR3. CDR3 loop: CAISDRDRVLNEQFF. In nucleotides, the CDR3 is TGTGCCATCAGTGACCGGGACAGGGTGTTGAATGAGCAGTTCTTC.

The V gene is TRBV7-9, the J gene TRBJ1-6; 8 bases agree with TRBD1. Germline trimming cut 5 bases from V and 9 bases from J; bases unmatched to any gene: 6. The CDR3 covers 14 residues. Germline values: CDR1 SEHNR, CDR2 FQNEAQ (reference sequence). The CDR3 DNA follows: TGTGCCAGCAGCCCCGCAGGGGGCGGTTCACCCCTCCACTTT. It specifies CASSPAGGGSPLHF.

The sample holds many counts of this clonotype. This chain uses TRBV7-9 with TRBJ1-1; TRBD1 might be the D (6 bases). Between the trimmed V and J ends, which lost 1 base and 6 bases, there was a span of 9 bases. Germline V CDR1 and CDR2: SEHNR, FQNEAQ (reference sequence). CDR3 length: 13 amino acids. The DNA for the CDR3 is TGTGCCAGCAGCTTAGGGGGGCGCGCTGAAGCTTTCTTT. Its protein is CASSLGGRAEAFF.

This chain uses TRBV2 with TRBJ2-5; 9 bases fit TRBD1. This CDR3 has 12 amino acids. Germline trimming cut 6 bases from V and 9 bases from J; bases unmatched to any gene: 5. Germline loops: CDR1 SNHLY, CDR2 FYNNEI. The CDR3 DNA reads as TGTGCCAGCAGGGGACAGGGAGGTGCCCAGTACTTC. The encoded protein is CASRGQGGAQYF.